Below, 26 T cell receptor beta chains from the same sample are listed, as sequenced in a study of blood T cell repertoires in COVID-19 (dated by TCRdb to 2020 to 2021). The library was generated by the immunoSEQ multiplex PCR assay. Entries here come from immuneACCESS through TCRdb and include only in-frame sequences with V and J called. Some clones fail to appear in such tables; in the studies checked, an unresolved V gene covers under half of the shortfall, and the cause of the remainder is unknown. A total of 25,000 to 35,000 clones appear in this sample, 70% to 90% of them only once. The ten largest clonotypes hold about 6.1% of the sample. Input material: peripheral blood. The receptors derive from a man aged 60 to 69 with active COVID-19.

The count of this clone is one. The chain recombines TRBV5-1 with TRBJ2-1, with 10 bases that match TRBD2. CDR3 size: 18 residues. V dropped 4 bases and J dropped 0; count of bases not matched to a gene: 10. Per the germline V gene, CDR1 is SGHRS and CDR2 is YFSETQ. The CDR3 sequence is CASSPWAGLAASYNEQFF. CDR3 DNA: TGCGCCAGCAGCCCATGGGCCGGACTAGCGGCCTCCTACAATGAGCAGTTCTTC.

This clone has just one count. V usage is TRBV7-3 and J usage is TRBJ2-1; D unresolved. Trimming shortened V by 1 base and J by 4 bases, and 5 bases separated the two germline ends. The CDR3 extends over 13 amino acids. Germline CDR1 is SGHTA and CDR2 is FQGTGA. CDR3 sequence: CASSLNTYNEQFF. The CDR3 coding sequence is TGTGCCAGCAGCTTAAATACTTACAATGAGCAGTTCTTC.

The chain links TRBV6-5 to TRBJ2-7; 10 bases line up with TRBD2. Germline CDR1 MNHEY, CDR2 SVGAGI. The trim removed 7 bases at V and 5 bases at J, leaving 5 bases unmatched. The CDR3 runs 13 residues. The CDR3 nucleotides are TGTGCCAGCAAACTAGCGGGACCCGACGAGCAGTACTTC. This sequence encodes CASKLAGPDEQYF.

The chain uses TRBV6-6 and TRBJ1-5; D gene uncertain. From germline, CDR1 is MNHNY and CDR2 SVGAGI (reference sequence). V was clipped by 7 bases and J by 3 bases, with 13 bases between them. The CDR3 runs 14 residues. This CDR3 reads CASNAASPNQPQHF. Written as DNA, the CDR3 is TGTGCCAGCAATGCGGCCTCCCCCAATCAGCCCCAGCATTTT.

The chain joins TRBV6-1 to TRBJ2-3, with D unclear. The germline V gene encodes CDR1 MNHNS and CDR2 SASEGT. The CDR3 contains 17 residues. The V and J ends lost 6 bases and 0 bases respectively, with 19 bases between them. The CDR3 loop reads CASREYLVPHSTDTQYF. Here the CDR3 DNA reads TGTGCCAGCAGGGAATACCTAGTCCCACATAGCACAGATACGCAGTATTTT.

The chain joins TRBV19 to TRBJ2-5; D might be TRBD2 (5 bases). V lost 3 bases and J lost 1, with 12 bases in between. This CDR3 comprises 15 residues. Germline-derived CDR1 and CDR2 are LNHDA and SQIVND (reference sequence). The CDR3 region is CASSIRSGFQETQYF. Here the CDR3 DNA reads TGTGCCAGTAGTATCCGGTCGGGATTCCAAGAGACCCAGTACTTC.

This chain connects TRBV10-3 to TRBJ2-5; TRBD2 matches at 7 bases. Germline V lookup: CDR1 ENHRY, CDR2 SYGVKD. The CDR3 loop spans 12 amino acids. After removal of 9 bases from V and 0 bases from J, the junction contained 1 base not matched to a gene. CDR3 in DNA: TGTGCCATAGCGGGAAACCAAGAGACCCAGTACTTC. This gives the protein CAIAGNQETQYF.

J is TRBJ2-7 and V is TRBV11-2; TRBD1 aligns across 10 bases. Trimming cost V 4 bases and J 4 bases; bases outside gene matches: 4. Germline CDR1 SGHAT, CDR2 FQNNGV. This CDR3 has 14 amino acids. The CDR3: CASSSGQGWYEQYF. CDR3 DNA sequence: TGTGCCAGCAGCTCGGGACAGGGGTGGTACGAGCAGTACTTC. Looking up the rest from reference TRBV11-2 and TRBJ2-7 gives the full variable domain: EAGVAQSPRYKIIEKRQSVAFWCNPISGHATLYWYQQILGQGPKLLIQFQNNGVVDDSQLPKDRFSAERLKGVDSTLKIQPAKLEDSAVYLCASSSGQGWYEQYFGPGTRLTVT.

The chain combines TRBV28 with TRBJ1-2, with D possibly TRBD1 on 5 matching bases. Germline loops: CDR1 MDHEN, CDR2 SYDVKM. The CDR3 length is 13 residues. Trimming took 5 bases from V and 5 from J, leaving 12 bases between them. DNA for the CDR3: TGTGCCAGCAGTCCACAGACAGATTATGGCTACACCTTC. It codes for CASSPQTDYGYTF.

This chain's CDR3 is CASGAGADYEQYF. CDR3 in DNA: TGTGCCAGCGGAGCAGGGGCTGACTACGAGCAGTACTTC. The J gene is TRBJ2-7, the V gene TRBV28; tentatively, D is TRBD1 (6 bases). This CDR3 is built from 13 residues. Trimming left V 8 bases short and J 3 bases short, with 14 bases between. Germline CDR1 and CDR2: MDHEN and SYDVKM.

This clone was detected a few times. V usage is TRBV6-6 and J usage is TRBJ2-4, with 13 bases matching TRBD2. The CDR3 has 15 amino acids. V was clipped by 8 bases and J by 8 bases; unmatched bases: 9. The germline gives CDR1 MNHNY, CDR2 SVGAGI (reference sequence). For the CDR3, the DNA is TGTGCCAGCCGTACTAGCGGGAGGGCCGGGGACATTCAGTACTTC. Translated, it gives CASRTSGRAGDIQYF.

The V and J genes are TRBV18 and TRBJ2-1; 8 bases are shared with TRBD2. This CDR3 comprises 18 residues. CDR1 KGHSH and CDR2 LQKENI come from the germline V gene. With 3 bases clipped from V and 0 bases from J, the junction kept 10 bases outside the gene matches. CDR3 amino acids: CASSPLPSSGSSYNEQFF. The CDR3 DNA reads TGTGCCAGCTCACCCCTCCCTTCAAGCGGGAGCTCCTACAATGAGCAGTTCTTC.

The table lists this clone with a few counts. The genes are TRBV27 and TRBJ2-7; D call uncertain. This CDR3 is 13 amino acids long. CDR1 MNHEY and CDR2 SMNVEV come from the germline V gene (reference sequence). The V and J ends lost 2 bases and 2 bases respectively, with 7 bases between them. The CDR3 spells CASSLGQPYEQYF. The CDR3 DNA follows: TGTGCCAGCAGTTTAGGGCAGCCCTACGAGCAGTACTTC.

This chain uses TRBV7-9 with TRBJ2-7; D perhaps matches TRBD2 (5 bases). The CDR3 sequence is 15 residues long. The ends were cut back, 4 bases at V and 6 bases at J, with 19 bases in the middle. Germline CDR1 is SEHNR and CDR2 is FQNEAQ (reference sequence). This CDR3 reads CASSSRTGMWGEQYF. The CDR3 DNA sequence: TGTGCCAGCAGCTCCCGGACTGGGATGTGGGGCGAGCAGTACTTC.

V is TRBV11-2 and J is TRBJ2-7; weak D call: TRBD1 (6 bases). Trimming stripped 3 bases from V and 2 bases from J, with 20 bases between. The CDR3 runs 17 residues. The germline V gene encodes CDR1 SGHAT and CDR2 FQNNGV. CDR3 sequence reads: CASSFARTGTRPYEQYF. CDR3 in DNA: TGTGCCAGCAGCTTCGCCCGGACCGGGACACGACCCTACGAGCAGTACTTC.

The genes are TRBV5-1 and TRBJ2-1, with TRBD2 identical over 8 bases. V gave up 1 base and J gave up 4 bases; unmatched junction bases: 4. The CDR3 contains 15 residues. Germline assignment: CDR1 SGHRS and CDR2 YFSETQ. Written as DNA, the CDR3 is TGCGCCAGCAGCTTGCTAGCGGGTGTTTACAATGAGCAGTTCTTC. It codes for CASSLLAGVYNEQFF.

The V gene is TRBV19, the J gene TRBJ1-4, with D possibly matching TRBD1 (5 bases). The CDR3 covers 16 residues. V was pared by 8 bases and J by 0 bases, with 16 bases between. The germline V gene has CDR1 LNHDA and CDR2 SQIVND (reference sequence). This CDR3 reads CASAKGLSATNEKLFF. The CDR3 DNA sequence: TGTGCCAGTGCTAAGGGGTTAAGCGCAACTAATGAAAAACTGTTTTTT.

V and J are TRBV2 and TRBJ2-7; maybe TRBD2 (5 bases). V was clipped by 4 bases and J by 0 bases, with 16 bases between them. The CDR3 spans 16 residues. Germline CDR1 SNHLY, CDR2 FYNNEI. For the CDR3, the DNA is TGTGCCAGCAGTGCTCAGGAGGTTGGGAGCTCCTACGAGCAGTACTTC. Translated, it gives CASSAQEVGSSYEQYF.

The chain couples TRBV9 to TRBJ2-3, with a weak D call TRBD2 (6 bases). The CDR3 contains 15 residues. Germline CDR1 reads SGDLS; CDR2 reads YYNGEE. V lost 1 base, J lost 3 bases, and 12 bases lay in between. The CDR3 region has the DNA TGTGCCAGCAGCGTATCGGGCGGGATAACAGATACGCAGTATTTT. It codes for CASSVSGGITDTQYF. Full variable domain (outside the CDR3, taken from reference TRBV9 and TRBJ2-3): DSGVTQTPKHLITATGQRVTLRCSPRSGDLSVYWYQQSLDQGLQFLIQYYNGEERAKGNILERFSAQQFPDLHSELNLSSLELGDSALYFCASSVSGGITDTQYFGPGTRLTVL.

The chain carries TRBV7-2 and TRBJ2-7, with D perhaps matching TRBD2 (6 bases). Germline CDR1 SGHTA, CDR2 FQGNSA. The germline V and J ends were trimmed by 1 base and 7 bases, with 11 bases remaining between them. The CDR3 runs to 13 residues. CDR3 nucleotides: TGTGCCAGCAGCTTAGTAGCGGCGTGGGAGCAGTACTTC. Its protein is CASSLVAAWEQYF.

The gene calls are TRBV15 and TRBJ2-3; D perhaps matches TRBD1 (6 bases). The CDR3 length is 16 residues. Germline assignment: CDR1 LNHNV and CDR2 YYDKDF (reference sequence). V lost 0 bases and J lost 4, with 14 bases in between. In DNA form, the CDR3 reads TGTGCCACCAGCAGAGATCAACAGGGTACCGCAGATACGCAGTATTTT. This gives the protein CATSRDQQGTADTQYF.

The V call is TRBV27, the J call TRBJ2-7; D is possibly TRBD1 (5 bases). Looked up from germline, CDR1 is MNHEY and CDR2 is SMNVEV (reference sequence). The V end was cut by 8 bases, the J end by 2 bases, with 13 bases between. The CDR3 length is 13 residues. The CDR3 nucleotides are TGTGCCAGCGAAAACAGGCGCACCTACGAGCAGTACTTC. It yields the protein CASENRRTYEQYF.

The rearrangement links TRBV5-1 to TRBJ2-1; 9 bases map to TRBD2. The CDR3 length is 15 residues. From germline, CDR1 is SGHRS and CDR2 YFSETQ. Germline trimming cut 0 bases from V and 8 bases from J; bases unmatched to any gene: 6. CDR3 loop: CASSLDSGSRYEQFF. The CDR3 coding sequence is TGCGCCAGCAGCTTGGATAGCGGGAGTAGGTATGAGCAGTTCTTC.

The chain combines TRBV29-1 with TRBJ2-7; 9 nucleotides agree with TRBD1. This CDR3 comprises 13 residues. Trimming cost V 6 bases and J 5 bases; bases outside gene matches: 8. CDR1 and CDR2 from the germline V gene are SQVTM and ANQGSEA. CDR3 sequence: CSVAGTGPDEQYF. The CDR3 DNA is TGCAGCGTCGCCGGGACAGGGCCCGACGAGCAGTACTTC.

The chain uses TRBV24-1 and TRBJ2-2, with D possibly matching TRBD2 (5 bases). The ends were cut back, 7 bases at V and 1 base at J, with 9 bases in the middle. Germline values: CDR1 KGHDR, CDR2 SFDVKD. This CDR3 is built from 14 residues. CDR3 sequence reads: CATSYRGNTGELFF. CDR3 in DNA: TGTGCCACCAGCTACCGGGGGAACACCGGGGAGCTGTTTTTT.

This rearrangement joins TRBV15 to TRBJ2-6; no firm D call. Germline CDR1 reads LNHNV; CDR2 reads YYDKDF (reference sequence). Trimming removed 0 bases from V and 0 bases from J, with 6 bases in between. The CDR3 length is 16 residues. The CDR3 loop is CATSRDSSSGANVLTF. The CDR3 coding sequence is TGTGCCACCAGCAGAGATAGTAGCTCTGGGGCCAACGTCCTGACTTTC.